This T cell receptor (beta chain) comes out of a study of T cell repertoires in cytomegalovirus infection. Study at large: Recently identified HLA-C-restricted and well-studied HLA-B-restricted CMV epitopes were used. Public TCR beta signatures were indicative of both CMV infection and a matching HLA type. General study results and limits: Cumulated frequencies of public TCR beta families served to identify carriers of CMV plus the relevant HLA.

Points on this clonotype: What it binds is not known.

Germline CDR1 SGHDN, CDR2 FVKESK. This CDR3 region has 15 residues. The ends were cut back, 1 base at V and 0 bases at J, with 7 bases in the middle. A single record per CDR3 protein comes from TCRdb applying MiXCR to the reads. Of some 940,000 distinct CDR3 sequences listed, about a third are singletons. The V gene is TRBV14, the J gene TRBJ1-3; unclear D gene. The receptor was isolated from a human donor in good health (CMV status not recorded). Some clones in this sample may be carry-over from other donors' samples. The starting material was cultured CD8+ T cells from PBMCs, obtained from culture after CMV antigen stimulation. The CDR3 is CASSQGQHSGNTIYF. CDR3 coding DNA: TGTGCCAGCAGCCAAGGGCAGCACTCTGGAAACACCATATATTTT.